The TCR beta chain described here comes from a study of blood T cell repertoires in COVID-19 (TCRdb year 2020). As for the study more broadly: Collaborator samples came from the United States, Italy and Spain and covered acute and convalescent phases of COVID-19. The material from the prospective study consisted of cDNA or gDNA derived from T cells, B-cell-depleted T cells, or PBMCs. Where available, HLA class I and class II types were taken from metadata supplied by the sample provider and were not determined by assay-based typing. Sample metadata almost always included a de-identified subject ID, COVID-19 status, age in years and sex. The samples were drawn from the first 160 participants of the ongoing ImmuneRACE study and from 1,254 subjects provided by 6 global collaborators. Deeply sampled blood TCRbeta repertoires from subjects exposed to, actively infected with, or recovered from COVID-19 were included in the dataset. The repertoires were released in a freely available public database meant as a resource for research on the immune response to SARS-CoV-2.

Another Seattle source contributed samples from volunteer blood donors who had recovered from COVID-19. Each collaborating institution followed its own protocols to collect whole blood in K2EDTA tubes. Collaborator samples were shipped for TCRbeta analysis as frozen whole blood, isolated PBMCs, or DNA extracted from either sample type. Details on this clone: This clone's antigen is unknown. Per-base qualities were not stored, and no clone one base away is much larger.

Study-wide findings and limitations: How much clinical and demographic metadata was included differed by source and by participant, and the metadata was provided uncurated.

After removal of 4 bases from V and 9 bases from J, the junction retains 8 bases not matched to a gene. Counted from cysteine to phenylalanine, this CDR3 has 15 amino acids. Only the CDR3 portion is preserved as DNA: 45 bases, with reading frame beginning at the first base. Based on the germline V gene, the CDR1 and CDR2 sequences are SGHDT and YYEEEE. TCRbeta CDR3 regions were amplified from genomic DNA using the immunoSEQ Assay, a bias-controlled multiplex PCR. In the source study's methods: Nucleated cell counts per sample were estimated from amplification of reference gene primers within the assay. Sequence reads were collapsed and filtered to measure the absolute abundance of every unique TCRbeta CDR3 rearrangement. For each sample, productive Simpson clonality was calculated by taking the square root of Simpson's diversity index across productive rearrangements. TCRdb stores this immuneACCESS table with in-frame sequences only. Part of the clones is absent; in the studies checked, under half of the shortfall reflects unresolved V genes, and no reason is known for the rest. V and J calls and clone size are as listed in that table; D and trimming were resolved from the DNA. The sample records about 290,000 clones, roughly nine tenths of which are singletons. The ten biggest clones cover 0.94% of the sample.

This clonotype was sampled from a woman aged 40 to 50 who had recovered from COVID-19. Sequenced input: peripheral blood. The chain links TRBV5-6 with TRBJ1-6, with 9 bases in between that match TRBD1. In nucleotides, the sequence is TGTGCCAGCAGCGCCCGGGACAGGGCAAGTTCACCCCTCCACTTT. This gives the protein CASSARDRASSPLHF.